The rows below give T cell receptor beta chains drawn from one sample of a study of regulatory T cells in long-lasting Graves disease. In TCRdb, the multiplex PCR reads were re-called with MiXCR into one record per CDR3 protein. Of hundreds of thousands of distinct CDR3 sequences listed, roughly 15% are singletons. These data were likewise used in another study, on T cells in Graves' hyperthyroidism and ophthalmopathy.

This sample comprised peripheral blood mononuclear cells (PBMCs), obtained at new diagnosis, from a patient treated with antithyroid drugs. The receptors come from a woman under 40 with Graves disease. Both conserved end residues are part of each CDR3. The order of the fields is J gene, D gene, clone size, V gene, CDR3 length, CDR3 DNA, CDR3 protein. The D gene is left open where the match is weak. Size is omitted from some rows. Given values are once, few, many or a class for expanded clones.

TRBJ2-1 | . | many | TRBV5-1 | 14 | TGCGCCAGCAGCTTGGAATGGGGCTACAATGAGCAGTTCTTC | CASSLEWGYNEQFF
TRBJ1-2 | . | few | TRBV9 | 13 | TGTGCCAGCAGCGTCGGGGGATACTATGGCTACACCTTC | CASSVGGYYGYTF
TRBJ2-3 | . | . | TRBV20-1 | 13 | TGCAGTGCTAGAAGTCAGAGCACAGATACGCAGTATTTT | CSARSQSTDTQYF
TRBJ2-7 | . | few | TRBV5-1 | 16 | TGCGCCAGCAGCTTCACGACTATGGCGGTCGTCTCCGAGCAGTACTTC | CASSFTTMAVVSEQYF
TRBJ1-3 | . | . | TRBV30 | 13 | TGTGCCTGGAGGGCACACTCTGGAAACACCATATATTTT | CAWRAHSGNTIYF
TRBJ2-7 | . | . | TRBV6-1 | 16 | TGTGCCAGCAGCTCCCCTACCTCGGCCGGAGGCTACGAGCAGTACTTC | CASSSPTSAGGYEQYF
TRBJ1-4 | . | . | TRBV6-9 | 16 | TGTGCCAGCAGTTACAGCCGGGGCCGAACTAATGAAAAACTGTTTTTT | CASSYSRGRTNEKLFF
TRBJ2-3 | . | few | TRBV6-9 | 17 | TGTGCCAGCAGTTACTACCTCCTAACGGACGGATGGAATACGCAGTATTTT | CASSYYLLTDGWNTQYF
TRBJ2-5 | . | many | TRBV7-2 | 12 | TGTGCCAGCACCCCGCCCCCCGGGACCCAGTACTTC | CASTPPPGTQYF
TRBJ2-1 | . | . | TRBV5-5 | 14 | TGTGCCAGCAGTTCACAACAGGGCGCCGGTGAGCAGTTCTTC | CASSSQQGAGEQFF
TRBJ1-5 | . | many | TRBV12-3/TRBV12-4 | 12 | TGTGCCAGCAGTTTATGGGGGCAGCCCCAGCATTTT | CASSLWGQPQHF
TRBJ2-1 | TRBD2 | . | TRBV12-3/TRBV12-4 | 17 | TGTGCCAGCAGCCCCGGGACTAGCGGGAGATCCTTCGATGAGCAGTTCTTC | CASSPGTSGRSFDEQFF
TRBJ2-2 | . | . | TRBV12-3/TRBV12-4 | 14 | TGTGCCAGCTCCCGCCACACGAACACCGGGGAGCTGTTTTTT | CASSRHTNTGELFF
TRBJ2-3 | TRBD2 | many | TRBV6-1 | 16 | TGTGCCAGCAAAAGGCTAGCGGTAAAAACGGCGGATACGCAGTATTTT | CASKRLAVKTADTQYF
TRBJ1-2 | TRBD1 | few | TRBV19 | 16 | TGTGCCAGTAGTACCGTCCCGGGACAGGGAAAATATGGCTACACCTTC | CASSTVPGQGKYGYTF
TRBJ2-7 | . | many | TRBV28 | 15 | TGTGCCAGCGCAGGAGGGGGGGGGATCTCTACGAAGCAGTACTTC | CASAGGGGISTKQYF
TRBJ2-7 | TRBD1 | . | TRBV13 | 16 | TGTGCCAGCAGCTTAGGCCCGGGACAGGGACCCTACGAGCAGTACTTC | CASSLGPGQGPYEQYF
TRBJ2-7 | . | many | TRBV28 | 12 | TGTGCCAGCAGTCCTGCTAGCGTCAAGCAGTACTTC | CASSPASVKQYF
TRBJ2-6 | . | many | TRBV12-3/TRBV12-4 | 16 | TGTGCCAGCAGATTAAGCCAGGCCGCTGTTGGCAACGTCCTGACTTTC | CASRLSQAAVGNVLTF
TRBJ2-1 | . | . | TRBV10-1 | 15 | TGCGCCAGCAGTGAGTCGAACAGGGCTGGCGATGAGCAGTTCTTC | CASSESNRAGDEQFF
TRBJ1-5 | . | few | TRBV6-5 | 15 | TGTGCCAGCAGTTACTCTACACCGTCTGCGCAGCCCCAGCATTTT | CASSYSTPSAQPQHF
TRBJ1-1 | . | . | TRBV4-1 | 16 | TGCGCCAGCAGCCAAGATGGGGAAACCATTGACCTTGAAGCTTTCTTT | CASSQDGETIDLEAFF
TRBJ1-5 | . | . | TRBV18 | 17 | TGTGCCAGCTCCCTCAATCCCGGGACTTTGGGCAATCAGCCCCAGCATTTT | CASSLNPGTLGNQPQHF
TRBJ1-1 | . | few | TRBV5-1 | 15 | TGCGCCAGCAGCCTACTTACAGGGACTCTCTCTGAAGCTTTCTTT | CASSLLTGTLSEAFF
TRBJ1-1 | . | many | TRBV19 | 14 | TGTGCCAGCAGCTTCGCAGGGCGGAACACTGAAGCTTTCTTT | CASSFAGRNTEAFF
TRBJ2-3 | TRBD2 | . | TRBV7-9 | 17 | TGTGCCAGCAGCCCACATGGACTAGCGGGCGCCACAGATACGCAGTATTTT | CASSPHGLAGATDTQYF
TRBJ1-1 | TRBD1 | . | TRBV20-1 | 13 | TGCAGTGCTAGGGACAGGAGGGGCACTGAAGCTTTCTTT | CSARDRRGTEAFF
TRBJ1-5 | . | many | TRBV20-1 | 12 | TGCAGTGCTGCCAAGAGCAATCAGCCCCAGCATTTT | CSAAKSNQPQHF
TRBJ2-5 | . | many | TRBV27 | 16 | TGTGCCAGCCCAACGGTGGAGCGGACGTACCAAGAGACCCAGTACTTC | CASPTVERTYQETQYF
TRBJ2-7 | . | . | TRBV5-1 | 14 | TGTGCCAGCAGCCGAGAAACCCGGATAGGGGGGCAGTACTTC | CASSRETRIGGQYF